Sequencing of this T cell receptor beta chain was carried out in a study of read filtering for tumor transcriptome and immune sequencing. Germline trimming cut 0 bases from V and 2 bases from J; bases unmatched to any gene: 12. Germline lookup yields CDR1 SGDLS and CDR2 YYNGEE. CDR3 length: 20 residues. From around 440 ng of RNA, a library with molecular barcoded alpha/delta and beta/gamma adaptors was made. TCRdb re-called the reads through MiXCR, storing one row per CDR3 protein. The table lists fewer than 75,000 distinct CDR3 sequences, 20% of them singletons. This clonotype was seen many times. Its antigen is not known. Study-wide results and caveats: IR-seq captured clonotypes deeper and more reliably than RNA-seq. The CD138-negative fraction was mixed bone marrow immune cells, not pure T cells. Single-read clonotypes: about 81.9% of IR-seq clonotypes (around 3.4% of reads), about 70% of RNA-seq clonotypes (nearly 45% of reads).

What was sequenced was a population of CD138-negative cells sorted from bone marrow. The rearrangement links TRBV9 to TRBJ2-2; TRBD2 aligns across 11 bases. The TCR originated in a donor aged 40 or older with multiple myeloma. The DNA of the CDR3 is TGTGCCAGCAGCGTAGGCGCGCTAGCGGGGGGCAGCGTTAACACCGGGGAGCTGTTTTTT. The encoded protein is CASSVGALAGGSVNTGELFF.